This T cell receptor (beta chain) was observed in a study of CD8 T cells in Susac syndrome. RNA, at about 0.5 to 1 ug, was reverse transcribed with random hexamers. TCRdb passed the immunoSEQ multiplex PCR reads through MiXCR, listing each CDR3 protein once. The sample consists of about 130,000 distinct CDR3 sequences, over 90% of them appearing once. The CDR3 has 15 residues. The ends lost 4 bases at V and 2 bases at J; junction bases unmatched: 2. Per germline, CDR1 MDHEN and CDR2 SYDVKM. Sequencing of TCR beta was performed on blood CD8+ T cells and on blood CD4+ T cells. Healthy donors acted as controls, with matching for age and sex. Both CD4+ and CD8+ T cells were negatively isolated, and TEMRA cells underwent FACS enrichment.

The receptor comes from a human donor in good health. Sequencing was carried out using CD4+ T cells from PBMCs. This chain joins TRBV28 and TRBJ2-7; the match to TRBD2 covers 13 bases. CDR3 DNA sequence: TGTGCCAGCAGTTCACTAGCGGGAGGGACCTACGAGCAGTACTTC. The encoded protein is CASSSLAGGTYEQYF.